The 2 T cell receptor beta chains below all came from one sample that was sequenced in a study of blood T cells in healthy people across ages. The second PCR ran roughly 6 to 12 cycles with a sample-barcoded 5' primer and J-beta primers. TCRdb called the 5' RACE reads again in MiXCR, with one record for every CDR3 protein. The sample includes about 640,000 distinct CDR3 sequences, around three fifths of them seen just once. The sample was blood. These receptors originate from a man between 60 and 75 years old in good health.

V is TRBV20-1 and J is TRBJ2-1; D is possibly TRBD2 (7 bases). V was pared by 5 bases and J by 15 bases, with 23 bases between. The CDR3 runs 13 residues. From germline, CDR1 is DFQATT and CDR2 SNEGSKA (reference sequence). The CDR3, as DNA: TGCAGTGCTCCCGCGGATGGCTGGGGGGGGGCGTTCTTC. Amino acid sequence: CSAPADGWGGAFF.

The chain carries TRBV18 and TRBJ2-3, with D perhaps given as TRBD1 or TRBD2 (5 bases each). The CDR3 runs 16 residues. V dropped 1 base and J dropped 8 bases, with 19 bases sitting between them. Germline assignment: CDR1 KGHSH and CDR2 LQKENI. In DNA form, the CDR3 reads TGTGCCAGCTCACCACGCCCCGGGACCGGGCAGGCTACGCAGTATTTT. Protein sequence: CASSPRPGTGQATQYF.